The next 21 T cell receptor beta chains were all read from a single sample in a study of cytomegalovirus exposure and HLA in healthy donors. Both 60 Vbeta primers and 13 Jbeta primers went into the PCR. Here immunoSEQ multiplex PCR was the method, and the copy in TCRdb shows in-frame clones only, minus some. Counted here are tens of thousands of clones, approximately 84% occurring once; the ten biggest clones make up 2.1%. The material sequenced was PBMCs. The receptors stem from a man younger than 35 in good health and CMV-seronegative.

This chain joins TRBV18 and TRBJ2-7, with D perhaps TRBD2 (6 bases). V shed 1 base and J shed 3 bases, with 10 bases lying between them. The CDR3 length is 14 residues. Per the germline V gene, CDR1 is KGHSH and CDR2 is LQKENI. CDR3 bases: TGTGCCAGCTCACCACTGGGCGGGATCTACGAGCAGTACTTC. Its protein product is CASSPLGGIYEQYF.

The V gene is TRBV6-1, the J gene TRBJ1-2; the D gene is possibly TRBD1 (5 bases). Trimming took 3 bases from V and 8 from J, leaving 16 bases between them. The CDR3 is 14 amino acids. Per germline, CDR1 MNHNS and CDR2 SASEGT. For the CDR3, the DNA is TGTGCCAGCAGTGAGGGCGGTACAGGTGGCGGCTACACCTTC. This translates into CASSEGGTGGGYTF.

This clone is a singleton in its sample. The rearrangement joins TRBV5-4 to TRBJ1-1; D is unclear. CDR1 and CDR2 from the germline V gene are SGHNT and YYREEE (reference sequence). The V end was cut by 2 bases, the J end by 1 base, with 12 bases between. CDR3 length: 15 amino acids. CDR3 in DNA: TGTGCCAGCAGCTTTAGCGGGGAAGGGAACACTGAAGCTTTCTTT. It codes for CASSFSGEGNTEAFF.

The J gene is TRBJ1-6, the V gene TRBV27, with 8 bases aligning to TRBD1. Germline V gives CDR1 MNHEY, CDR2 SMNVEV (reference sequence). The CDR3 spans 16 residues. V dropped 6 bases and J dropped 10; count of bases not matched to a gene: 14. DNA for the CDR3: TGTGCCAGCAGCCCCGGGGCAGCAGGGGGCGCCTCACCCCTCCACTTT. This codes for CASSPGAAGGASPLHF.

This sequence joins TRBV4-3 and TRBJ2-7; the D gene is possibly TRBD1 (5 bases). Trimming removed 2 bases from V and 1 base from J, with 9 bases in between. The CDR3 has 14 residues. Per germline, CDR1 LGHNA and CDR2 YSLEER. CDR3 residues: CASSQTGPSYEQYF. In DNA, the CDR3 is TGCGCCAGCAGCCAAACAGGTCCTTCCTACGAGCAGTACTTC.

The sample holds a few counts of this clone. The CDR3 nucleotides read TGTGCCAGCAGCTGGACTAGCGCAAGCACAGATACGCAGTATTTT. Its protein is CASSWTSASTDTQYF. The chain is built from TRBV7-6 and TRBJ2-3, with TRBD2 matching over 9 bases. The J segment lost 0 bases and the V segment lost 4 bases, leaving 2 bases of the junction unmatched. The CDR3 runs to 15 residues. CDR1 is SGHVS and CDR2 is FNYEAQ in the germline V gene. Using reference TRBV7-6 and TRBJ2-3 for the parts outside the CDR3, the full variable domain is GAGVSQSPRYKVTKRGQDVALRCDPISGHVSLYWYRQALGQGPEFLTYFNYEAQQDKSGLPNDRFSAERPEGSISTLTIQRTEQRDSAMYRCASSWTSASTDTQYFGPGTRLTVL.

This clone was recorded a few times. V gene TRBV30 combines with J gene TRBJ1-2, with D possibly TRBD1 on 5 matching bases. Germline-derived CDR1 and CDR2 are GTSNPN and SVGIG (reference sequence). There are 14 residues in the CDR3. Trimming shortened V by 4 bases and J by 8 bases, and 20 bases separated the two germline ends. CDR3 region: CAWIVPGRAGGYTF. The CDR3 region has the DNA TGTGCCTGGATCGTACCGGGCAGGGCGGGGGGCTACACCTTC.

This chain joins TRBV18 and TRBJ1-5, with D possibly being TRBD1 (5 bases). Trimming stripped 4 bases from V and 11 bases from J, with 15 bases between. This CDR3 region has 13 residues. CDR1 is KGHSH, CDR2 LQKENI, per germline. The CDR3 DNA reads as TGTGCCAGCTCACACGACAGCCAAGGAGCCCAGCATTTT. Its translation is CASSHDSQGAQHF.

This chain joins TRBV19 and TRBJ2-3; D remains unclear. Germline CDR1 LNHDA, CDR2 SQIVND (reference sequence). V was cut by 5 bases and J by 6 bases, with 12 bases left in between. This CDR3 is built from 13 residues. In DNA form, the CDR3 reads TGTGCCAGTAGTGTCTACCCGCGGGATACGCAGTATTTT. Protein sequence: CASSVYPRDTQYF.

The J gene is TRBJ2-5, the V gene TRBV7-9; TRBD2 matches at 9 bases. Germline V gives CDR1 SEHNR, CDR2 FQNEAQ (reference sequence). This CDR3 comprises 13 residues. After removal of 5 bases from V and 4 bases from J, the junction contained 2 bases not matched to a gene. The CDR3 DNA reads as TGTGCCAGCAGCGGGACTAGCTTAGAGACCCAGTACTTC. It yields the protein CASSGTSLETQYF.

The chain employs TRBV27 and TRBJ2-7, with TRBD2 as a possible D gene (6 bases). Germline values: CDR1 MNHEY, CDR2 SMNVEV (reference sequence). V lost 6 bases to trimming and J lost 4 bases, with 7 bases between them. This CDR3 spans 11 amino acids. For the CDR3, the DNA is TGTGCCAGCAGGACTAGTTACGAGCAGTACTTC. This encodes CASRTSYEQYF.

This clone was found a few times. This rearrangement joins TRBV5-1 to TRBJ2-1; 10 bases map to TRBD2. V shed 6 bases and J 3 bases; nucleotides not matched to a gene: 9. The CDR3 runs 16 residues. Germline V gives CDR1 SGHRS, CDR2 YFSETQ. CDR3 in amino acids: CASKDGAGGYYNEQFF. The CDR3 DNA reads as TGCGCCAGCAAGGACGGAGCGGGAGGGTACTACAATGAGCAGTTCTTC.

This chain connects TRBV7-2 to TRBJ2-5; D not resolved. CDR3 length equals 13 residues. The V end lost 1 base, the J end lost 4 bases, and 7 bases lay between the germline ends. CDR1 is SGHTA and CDR2 is FQGNSA in the germline V gene. The CDR3 spells CASSLGLSETQYF. The CDR3 DNA is TGTGCCAGCAGCTTAGGACTGTCAGAGACCCAGTACTTC.

This chain joins TRBV11-2 and TRBJ2-7, with TRBD2 identical over 7 bases. The CDR3 contains 15 residues. Unmatched junction bases numbered 17, after V lost 8 bases and J lost 7 bases. Germline assignment: CDR1 SGHAT and CDR2 FQNNGV. CDR3 sequence reads: CASGINRGRGWEQYF. The CDR3 DNA is TGTGCCAGCGGCATAAACCGCGGGCGGGGGTGGGAGCAGTACTTC.

This clone was detected once. V and J are TRBV28 and TRBJ1-4; D is uncertain. This CDR3 has 12 amino acids. Trimming removed 6 bases from V and 10 bases from J, with 12 bases in between. Germline values: CDR1 MDHEN, CDR2 SYDVKM. In nucleotides, the CDR3 is TGTGCCAGCAGCCTGCCTCGAGGAAAACTGTTTTTT. Amino acid sequence: CASSLPRGKLFF.

The rearrangement links TRBV6-1 to TRBJ2-7, with D perhaps TRBD1 (6 bases). Trimming cost V 8 bases and J 0 bases, with 14 bases left between them. The CDR3 length is 14 residues. Germline V lookup: CDR1 MNHNS, CDR2 SASEGT. DNA for the CDR3: TGTGCCAGCGGGGGACATCTCCACTCCTACGAGCAGTACTTC. It encodes CASGGHLHSYEQYF.

The J gene is TRBJ2-3, the V gene TRBV5-4, with a weak D call TRBD1 (5 bases). The CDR3 extends over 14 amino acids. CDR1 and CDR2 from the germline V gene are SGHNT and YYREEE (reference sequence). Trimming stripped 4 bases from V and 2 bases from J, with 11 bases between. The CDR3 region has the DNA TGTGCCAGCAGCCTCGACAGCTTCACAGATACGCAGTATTTT. Its translation: CASSLDSFTDTQYF.

This chain joins TRBV27 and TRBJ1-2, with 7 bases matching TRBD1. V lost 4 bases and J lost 4; bases outside the gene matches: 6. The CDR3 sequence is 14 residues long. From germline, CDR1 is MNHEY and CDR2 SMNVEV (reference sequence). The CDR3 nucleotides read TGTGCCAGCAGTTCGTCCCGGGACAGCTATGGCTACACCTTC. Residues: CASSSSRDSYGYTF.

This clone was seen a single time. The genes are TRBV10-3 and TRBJ2-7; possibly TRBD2 for D (5 bases). Trimming removed 3 bases at V and 3 bases at J, with 6 bases between. Germline loops: CDR1 ENHRY, CDR2 SYGVKD. CDR3 length: 12 residues. CDR3 in DNA: TGTGCCATCAGTGACGGGGTCTACGAGCAGTACTTC. Translating gives CAISDGVYEQYF.

This chain joins TRBV19 and TRBJ1-1; possibly TRBD1 for D (6 bases). The V gene's germline CDR1 is LNHDA and CDR2 SQIVND (reference sequence). With 4 bases removed from V and 1 base from J, the gap between germline ends came to 13 bases. The CDR3 sequence is 15 residues long. CDR3 DNA sequence: TGTGCCAGTAGTAACACGGGGGGGGCGAACACTGAAGCTTTCTTT. It translates to CASSNTGGANTEAFF.

V and J are TRBV4-2 and TRBJ1-2; TRBD1 matches 10 bases. The V gene's germline CDR1 is LGHNA and CDR2 YNFKEQ. This CDR3 has 15 residues. With V trimmed by 0 bases and J by 6 bases, 4 bases remained unmatched. The DNA for the CDR3 is TGTGCCAGCAGCCAAGAGTGGACAGGGGGAGATGGCTACACCTTC. Its translation is CASSQEWTGGDGYTF.